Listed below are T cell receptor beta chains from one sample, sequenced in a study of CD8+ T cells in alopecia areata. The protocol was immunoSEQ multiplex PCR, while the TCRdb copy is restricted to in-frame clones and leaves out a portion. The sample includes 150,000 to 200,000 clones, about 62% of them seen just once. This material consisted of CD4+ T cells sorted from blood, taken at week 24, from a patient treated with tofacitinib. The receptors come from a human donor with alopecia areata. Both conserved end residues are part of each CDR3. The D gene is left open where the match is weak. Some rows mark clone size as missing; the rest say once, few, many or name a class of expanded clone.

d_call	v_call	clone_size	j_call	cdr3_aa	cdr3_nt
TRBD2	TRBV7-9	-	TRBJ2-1	CASSWTLAGAEQFF	TGTGCCAGCAGTTGGACCCTAGCGGGGGCTGAGCAGTTCTTC
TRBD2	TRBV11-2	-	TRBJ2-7	CASSLKGGLAEHEQYF	TGTGCCAGCAGCTTAAAGGGGGGACTAGCGGAACACGAGCAGTACTTC
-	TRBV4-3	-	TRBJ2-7	CASSQGSGGSNYEQYF	TGCGCCAGCAGCCAAGGGTCGGGGGGCAGTAACTACGAGCAGTACTTC
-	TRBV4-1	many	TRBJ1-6	CASSQDLFGLARASSPLHF	TGCGCCAGCAGCCAAGATCTTTTCGGTTTGGCCAGGGCCAGTTCACCCCTCCACTTT
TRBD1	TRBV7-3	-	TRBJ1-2	CASSLTAGTGVDGYTF	TGTGCCAGCAGCTTAACTGCCGGGACAGGGGTGGATGGCTACACCTTC
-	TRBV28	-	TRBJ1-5	CASSRFSNQPQHF	TGTGCCAGCAGTCGCTTTAGCAATCAGCCCCAGCATTTT
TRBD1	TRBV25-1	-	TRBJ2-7	CASSDRDRASYEQYF	TGTGCCAGCAGTGACCGGGACAGGGCTTCCTACGAGCAGTACTTC
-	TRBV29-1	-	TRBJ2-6	CSVDEASGANVLTF	TGCAGCGTTGATGAGGCCTCTGGGGCCAACGTCCTGACTTTC
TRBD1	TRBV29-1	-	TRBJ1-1	CSVEGDRGGGTEAFF	TGCAGCGTGGAAGGGGACAGGGGGGGTGGCACTGAAGCTTTCTTT
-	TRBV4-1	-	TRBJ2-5	CASSQTQGRETQYF	TGCGCCAGCAGCCAGACACAGGGACGAGAGACCCAGTACTTC
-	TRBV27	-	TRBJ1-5	CASSLSNLMTQHF	TGTGCCAGCAGTTTATCTAATCTTATGACCCAGCATTTT
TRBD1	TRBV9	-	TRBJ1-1	CASSPWTGSNTEAFF	TGTGCCAGCAGCCCTTGGACAGGGTCGAACACTGAAGCTTTCTTT
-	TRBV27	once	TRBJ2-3	CASSSSDRWDTQYF	TGTGCCAGCAGTTCGTCGGACCGGTGGGATACGCAGTATTTT
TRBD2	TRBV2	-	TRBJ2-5	CASSLGRAIETQYF	TGTGCCAGCAGTCTCGGGAGGGCCATAGAGACCCAGTACTTC